This TCR beta chain was obtained from a study of T-cell reconstitution after alpha-beta-depleted transplantation in children. There are many counts of this clonotype. Library preparation (for TCRbeta) was performed with unique molecular identifiers. TCRdb reanalysed the PCR reads using MiXCR and keeps one entry per CDR3 protein. The table lists approximately 650,000 distinct CDR3 sequences, about an eighth of them singletons. This CDR3 is 13 amino acids long. The germline gives CDR1 SSHAT, CDR2 FNYEAQ (reference sequence). V lost 0 bases to trimming and J lost 8 bases, with 7 bases between them. Sequenced here: PBMCs, sampled before TCRalphabeta/CD19-depleted stem cell transplant. The origin of this receptor is a girl aged 2-15 years with congenital amegakaryocytic thrombocytopenia, due to receive a stem cell transplant. The chain joins TRBV7-7 to TRBJ2-2; D is uncertain. The CDR3 DNA follows: TGTGCCAGCAGCTTAGCCTCGACGGGGGAGCTGTTTTTT. This codes for CASSLASTGELFF.